In this sample, the clone carrying this T cell receptor beta chain turned up a few times. Its specificity is unknown. Primers included in the PCR were 60 Vbeta and 13 Jbeta primers. The table came from immunoSEQ multiplex PCR; TCRdb's copy has only in-frame clones and leaves some out. The sample consists of 120,000 to 150,000 clones, around 80% of them appearing once. These data originate in a study of cytomegalovirus exposure and HLA in healthy donors. Whole-study results and caveats: Donor immune exposure was known only as CMV serostatus. A later analysis found TCR association rates differed by HLA locus, highest for DRB1 and lowest for HLA-C.

The CDR3 extends over 16 amino acids. The V segment lost 7 bases and the J segment 2 bases; nucleotides outside the gene matches: 9. Per germline, CDR1 MRHNA and CDR2 SNTAGT. The rearrangement joins TRBV6-4 to TRBJ2-1; 9 nucleotides agree with TRBD2. The clonotype originates from a man in his forties in good health and CMV-seropositive. Sequences were obtained from PBMCs. The CDR3 bases are TGTGCCAGCACCCCCGAGGCGGGGGGGCCCTACAATGAGCAGTTCTTC. This codes for CASTPEAGGPYNEQFF.